The rows below give T cell receptor beta chains drawn from one sample of a study of post-analysis software for immune sequencing data. Via MiXCR, TCRdb re-called the PCR reads, giving one row per CDR3 protein. The sample records approximately 400,000 distinct CDR3 sequences, less than 40% being singletons. The sequenced material came from blood. These receptor sequences come from a girl aged 5 to 17 with multiple sclerosis. Each CDR3 is given with its conserved first and last residue. D genes are given only for firm matches. The size of a clone is reported for some rows only, either as once, few or many, or as a class for expanded clones.

TRBV7-3,TRBJ2-7,TRBD2,.,CARSLTSGDSYEQYF,TGTGCCCGCAGCTTAACTAGCGGCGACTCCTACGAGCAGTACTTC
TRBV2,TRBJ2-1,.,.,CASITLPGVKGSNEQFF,TGTGCCAGCATTACTCTTCCGGGCGTCAAGGGAAGCAATGAGCAGTTCTTC
TRBV12-3/TRBV12-4,TRBJ2-3,TRBD1,few,CASSLDGTGGRTQYF,TGTGCCAGCAGTTTAGATGGGACAGGGGGCCGTACGCAGTATTTT
TRBV7-2,TRBJ2-1,.,.,CASSFKGGVYNEQFF,TGTGCCAGCAGCTTTAAGGGTGGGGTTTACAATGAGCAGTTCTTC
TRBV6-1,TRBJ2-6,.,.,CASSPSRDFPGANVLTF,TGTGCCAGCAGTCCGTCCCGGGACTTTCCTGGGGCCAACGTCCTGACTTTC
TRBV5-5,TRBJ2-1,TRBD1,few,CASSLADRVTSYYNEQFF,TGTGCCAGCAGCTTGGCCGACAGGGTGACGTCTTACTACAATGAGCAGTTCTTC
TRBV3-1,TRBJ2-7,.,.,CASSTALDIGYEQYF,TGTGCCAGCAGCACCGCTCTGGACATCGGGTACGAGCAGTACTTC
TRBV7-6,TRBJ2-7,TRBD1,few,CASSLVQDRGYEQYF,TGTGCCAGCAGCTTAGTGCAGGACAGGGGCTACGAGCAGTACTTC
TRBV6-2/TRBV6-3,TRBJ2-1,TRBD1,.,CASTSGTGVAGVYNKQFF,TGTGCCAGCACCTCAGGGACAGGGGTGGCGGGGGTCTACAATAAGCAGTTCTTC
TRBV20-1,TRBJ2-4,.,.,CSASGRGAKNIQYF,TGCAGTGCTAGTGGCAGGGGAGCCAAAAACATTCAGTACTTC
TRBV12-3/TRBV12-4,TRBJ2-7,.,.,CASRSPGTDEQYF,TGTGCCAGCAGGAGCCCCGGTACCGACGAGCAGTACTTC
TRBV4-1,TRBJ2-7,.,.,CASSQESRGPPYEQYF,TGCGCCAGCAGCCAAGAATCCCGGGGGCCCCCCTACGAGCAGTACTTC
TRBV7-2,TRBJ1-2,TRBD1,few,CASSLGAGGDYGYTF,TGTGCCAGCAGCTTAGGGGCAGGGGGGGACTATGGCTACACCTTC
TRBV4-3,TRBJ1-2,TRBD1,.,CASSQEARQGGVYGYTF,TGCGCCAGCAGCCAAGAGGCTAGACAGGGGGGGGTCTATGGCTACACCTTC
TRBV10-3,TRBJ2-7,.,few,CAISQETKFYEQYF,TGTGCCATCAGCCAGGAGACTAAATTCTACGAGCAGTACTTC
TRBV5-1,TRBJ2-1,TRBD2,few,CASSLAGQGGNEQFF,TGCGCCAGCAGCTTGGCGGGCCAGGGAGGGAATGAGCAGTTCTTC
TRBV4-3,TRBJ1-5,.,few,CASSQGRGSNQPQHF,TGCGCCAGCAGCCAAGGGCGAGGTAGCAATCAGCCCCAGCATTTT
TRBV7-2,TRBJ1-4,.,few,CASSSSILEKLFF,TGTGCCAGCAGCTCTTCGATCCTAGAAAAACTGTTTTTT
TRBV6-5,TRBJ2-6,.,few,CASSLVWGTGANVLTF,TGTGCCAGCAGTCTCGTTTGGGGGACTGGGGCCAACGTCCTGACTTTC
TRBV9,TRBJ1-6,.,.,CASSVVPGGNSPLHF,TGTGCCAGCAGCGTAGTGCCCGGGGGTAATTCACCCCTCCACTTT
TRBV9,TRBJ2-7,.,.,CASSRRTFLDTQYF,TGTGCCAGCAGCCGCCGGACCTTTCTCGATACCCAGTACTTC
TRBV3-1,TRBJ1-1,.,.,CASSQSRLGRMTEAFF,TGTGCCAGCAGCCAATCCCGTTTGGGGCGGATGACTGAAGCTTTCTTT
TRBV6-5,TRBJ2-7,.,many,CASSRPAGYKQYF,TGTGCCAGCAGCCGGCCGGCAGGGTACAAGCAGTACTTC
TRBV7-2,TRBJ2-1,.,.,CASTRVSYNEQFF,TGTGCCAGCACTAGGGTATCCTACAATGAGCAGTTCTTC
TRBV4-1,TRBJ2-3,TRBD2,.,CASSRTSLSTDTQYF,TGCGCCAGCAGCCGGACTAGCCTCAGCACAGATACGCAGTATTTT
TRBV4-1,TRBJ2-2,.,.,CASSHDSPNTGELFF,TGCGCCAGCAGCCATGACAGTCCGAACACCGGGGAGCTGTTTTTT
TRBV27,TRBJ2-3,.,.,CASRLSADTQYF,TGTGCCAGCCGTTTATCGGCAGATACGCAGTATTTT
TRBV2,TRBJ1-2,TRBD1,.,CASSDRQGRPNYGYTF,TGTGCCAGCAGTGACAGACAGGGTCGGCCTAACTATGGCTACACCTTC
TRBV29-1,TRBJ2-3,.,many,CSVEGSRALNTQYF,TGCAGCGTTGAAGGGAGCAGAGCATTAAATACGCAGTATTTT
TRBV7-2,TRBJ2-5,TRBD1,.,CASSLVQGEVVETQYF,TGTGCCAGCAGCTTAGTACAGGGGGAGGTTGTAGAGACCCAGTACTTC
TRBV5-1,TRBJ2-7,.,.,CASSLKLSSYEQYF,TGCGCCAGCAGCCTGAAGCTCAGTTCCTACGAGCAGTACTTC
TRBV29-1,TRBJ2-7,TRBD1,few,CSALRQGTAEQYF,TGCAGCGCCCTACGCCAAGGGACAGCCGAGCAGTACTTC
TRBV29-1,TRBJ2-7,.,.,CSVEDLYEQYF,TGCAGCGTTGAAGATCTCTACGAGCAGTACTTC
TRBV6-2/TRBV6-3,TRBJ1-3,.,.,CASSYAPLSGNTIYF,TGTGCCAGCAGTTACGCGCCGCTCTCTGGAAACACCATATATTTT
TRBV6-6,TRBJ2-7,.,few,CASREAADIRQEQYF,TGTGCCAGCAGGGAGGCGGCAGATATTCGTCAGGAGCAGTACTTC
TRBV19,TRBJ2-1,.,few,CASSGSHNEQFF,TGTGCCAGTAGTGGGTCGCACAATGAGCAGTTCTTC
TRBV11-2,TRBJ1-1,.,few,CASSPKREVTEAFF,TGTGCCAGCAGCCCAAAGAGGGAGGTGACTGAAGCTTTCTTT
TRBV5-1,TRBJ1-2,.,.,CASSLVSESYGYTF,TGCGCCAGCAGCTTGGTTTCCGAGAGCTATGGCTACACCTTC
TRBV3-1,TRBJ1-5,.,.,CASSQEVPYQPQHF,TGTGCCAGCAGCCAAGAAGTGCCCTATCAGCCCCAGCATTTT
TRBV7-2,TRBJ2-5,.,many,CASSPSQGRGETQYF,TGTGCCAGCAGCCCCAGCCAGGGGCGGGGAGAGACCCAGTACTTC
TRBV6-1,TRBJ1-1,TRBD1,.,CASSDRDRQGEAFF,TGTGCCAGCAGTGACCGAGACCGACAGGGTGAAGCTTTCTTT
TRBV5-6,TRBJ2-6,.,few,CASSLSGNVLTF,TGTGCCAGCAGCTTGTCGGGGAACGTCCTGACTTTC
TRBV4-3,TRBJ2-7,TRBD1,.,CASSQGDSPIYEQYF,TGCGCCAGCAGCCAAGGGGACAGCCCTATCTACGAGCAGTACTTC
TRBV6-2/TRBV6-3,TRBJ2-7,.,.,CASSYFTGVAYEQYF,TGTGCCAGCAGTTATTTCACGGGAGTAGCCTACGAGCAGTACTTC
TRBV20-1,TRBJ1-2,.,.,CSARGGVWSVDYTF,TGCAGTGCTAGAGGCGGGGTTTGGAGCGTCGACTACACCTTC
TRBV3-1,TRBJ2-3,.,.,CASSQVHTLADTQYF,TGTGCCAGCAGCCAAGTTCACACGTTGGCAGATACGCAGTATTTT
TRBV5-6,TRBJ1-6,TRBD1,.,CASSWDRGNNSPLHF,TGTGCCAGCAGCTGGGACAGGGGGAATAATTCACCCCTCCACTTT
TRBV28,TRBJ2-1,TRBD1,.,CASSGRGGTGSYEQFF,TGTGCCAGCTCCGGACGGGGCGGGACAGGGTCCTATGAGCAGTTCTTC
TRBV5-1,TRBJ2-6,TRBD2,few,CASSLGLAGTGANVLTF,TGCGCCAGCAGCTTGGGTTTAGCGGGGACTGGGGCCAACGTCCTGACTTTC
TRBV5-6,TRBJ1-1,.,.,CASSVRRPSEAFF,TGTGCCAGCAGCGTTCGCCGCCCCTCTGAAGCTTTCTTT
TRBV24-1,TRBJ2-3,.,.,CATSDSRGLADTQYF,TGTGCCACCAGTGATTCGCGGGGTCTAGCAGATACGCAGTATTTT
TRBV6-5,TRBJ2-5,TRBD1,.,CASSYSVRDSYERYF,TGTGCCAGCAGTTACTCGGTCCGGGACAGTTACGAGCGGTACTTC
TRBV6-5,TRBJ2-5,TRBD2,many,CASSFGLALRETQYF,TGTGCCAGCAGTTTTGGACTAGCGCTTAGAGAGACCCAGTACTTC